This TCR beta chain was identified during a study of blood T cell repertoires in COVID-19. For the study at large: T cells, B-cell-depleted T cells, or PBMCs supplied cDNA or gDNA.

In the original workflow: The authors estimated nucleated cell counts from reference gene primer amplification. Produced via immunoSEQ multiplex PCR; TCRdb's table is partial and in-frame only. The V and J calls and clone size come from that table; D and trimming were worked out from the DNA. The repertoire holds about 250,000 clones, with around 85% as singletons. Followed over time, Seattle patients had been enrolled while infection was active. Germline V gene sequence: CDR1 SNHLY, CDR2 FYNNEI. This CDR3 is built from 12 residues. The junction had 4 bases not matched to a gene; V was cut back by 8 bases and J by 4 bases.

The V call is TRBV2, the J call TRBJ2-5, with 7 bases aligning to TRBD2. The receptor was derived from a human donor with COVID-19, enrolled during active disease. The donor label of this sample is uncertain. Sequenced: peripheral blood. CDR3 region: CASGLVRETQYF. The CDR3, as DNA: TGTGCCAGCGGACTAGTACGAGAGACCCAGTACTTC.